This T cell receptor beta chain was sequenced during a study of T cell responses to AZD1222 COVID-19 vaccine. The CDR3 sequence is 14 residues long. Losses at the gene ends were 4 bases for V and 3 bases for J; bases not matched to a gene: 3. In germline, CDR1 is SEHNR, CDR2 FQNEAQ (reference sequence). Sequencing used immunoSEQ multiplex PCR; TCRdb keeps in-frame clones, though not all of them. The table includes 60,000 to 85,000 clones, around 90% detected once. The input for sequencing was peripheral blood, taken 28 days after the second AZD1222 dose. V is TRBV7-9 and J is TRBJ2-7, with TRBD1 matching over 10 bases. The origin of this receptor is an adult who received the AZD1222 COVID-19 vaccine. The CDR3 reads CASSWTGGSYEQYF. The CDR3 DNA sequence: TGTGCCAGCAGCTGGACAGGGGGAAGCTACGAGCAGTACTTC.